A selection of T cell receptor beta chains follows, all from one sample in a study of cytomegalovirus exposure and HLA in healthy donors. The table came from immunoSEQ multiplex PCR; TCRdb's copy has only in-frame clones and leaves some out. Of some 200,000 clones listed, around 74% are singletons. The specimen sequenced was PBMCs. These receptors all come from a girl aged 5-17 years in good health and CMV-seropositive. Each CDR3 is given with its conserved first and last residue. D genes are given only for firm matches. Size values are once, few and many counts, or a class for expanded clones, and some rows have none.

D gene | J gene | V gene | clone size | CDR3 protein | CDR3 DNA
NA | TRBJ2-4 | TRBV18 | NA | CASSPPGGPTAKNIQYF | TGTGCCAGCTCACCACCGGGGGGGCCCACGGCCAAAAACATTCAGTACTTC
NA | TRBJ2-5 | TRBV11-2 | NA | CASSLGAFETQYF | TGTGCCAGCAGCTTAGGGGCTTTTGAGACCCAGTACTTC
TRBD1 | TRBJ2-7 | TRBV30 | NA | CAWSAPVPGQSSEQYF | TGTGCCTGGAGTGCTCCCGTACCGGGACAGTCGTCCGAGCAGTACTTC
NA | TRBJ2-2 | TRBV29-1 | NA | CSVEDHGKTSGELFF | TGCAGCGTTGAAGATCACGGGAAGACCAGCGGGGAGCTGTTTTTT
TRBD1 | TRBJ2-3 | TRBV4-3 | NA | CASSQDPPRTGQSTDTQYF | TGCGCCAGCAGCCAAGACCCCCCTAGGACAGGACAAAGCACAGATACGCAGTATTTT
NA | TRBJ1-6 | TRBV28 | NA | CASRSPGVVFNSPLHF | TGTGCCAGCAGGTCTCCAGGGGTGGTCTTTAATTCACCCCTCCACTTT
NA | TRBJ2-1 | TRBV27 | NA | CASSSPPKGGRLRDEQFF | TGTGCCAGCAGTTCCCCTCCAAAAGGGGGACGGCTCAGAGATGAGCAGTTCTTC
NA | TRBJ1-2 | TRBV6-6 | NA | CASSPGGGYTF | TGTGCCAGCAGTCCGGGGGGAGGCTACACCTTC
NA | TRBJ1-2 | TRBV2 | NA | CASSEPDTYYGYTF | TGTGCCAGCAGTGAGCCTGACACGTACTATGGCTACACCTTC
NA | TRBJ2-3 | TRBV6-6 | NA | CASRPEADTQYF | TGTGCCAGCAGGCCGGAGGCAGATACGCAGTATTTT
TRBD1 | TRBJ2-5 | TRBV18 | NA | CASQSGGLTQYF | TGTGCCAGCCAGTCAGGGGGTCTGACCCAGTACTTC
TRBD1 | TRBJ1-6 | TRBV5-6 | NA | CASRPGTGGSYNSPLHF | TGTGCCAGCAGGCCCGGGACAGGGGGCTCCTATAATTCACCCCTCCACTTT
NA | TRBJ1-1 | TRBV7-6 | once | CASSSRSGGTEAFF | TGTGCCAGCAGCTCGAGATCCGGCGGCACTGAAGCTTTCTTT
NA | TRBJ1-2 | TRBV21-1 | NA | CASSKALEGRGTGSYVGYTF | TGTGCCAGCAGCAAAGCTCTAGAGGGGCGTGGGACCGGGAGCTATGTAGGCTACACCTTC
TRBD1 | TRBJ2-7 | TRBV5-4 | once | CASSWDRVYEQYF | TGTGCCAGCAGCTGGGACAGGGTCTACGAGCAGTACTTC
TRBD1 | TRBJ1-4 | TRBV10-2 | few | CANRGEGEKLFF | TGCGCCAACAGGGGAGAGGGCGAAAAACTGTTTTTT
NA | TRBJ2-2 | TRBV15 | NA | CATSRWGGVGGELFF | TGTGCCACCAGCAGGTGGGGAGGAGTAGGCGGGGAGCTGTTTTTT
TRBD1 | TRBJ1-4 | TRBV5-4 | NA | CASSAGDSRNEKLFF | TGTGCCAGCAGCGCAGGGGACAGCCGTAATGAAAAACTGTTTTTT
TRBD1 | TRBJ1-5 | TRBV30 | NA | CAWGAPMDRVGEYSNQPQHF | TGTGCCTGGGGAGCTCCCATGGACAGGGTGGGGGAATATAGCAATCAGCCCCAGCATTTT
NA | TRBJ1-6 | TRBV7-6 | NA | CASSLSDRYSPLHF | TGTGCCAGCAGCTTATCGGACAGATATTCACCCCTCCACTTT
TRBD2 | TRBJ2-3 | TRBV6-1 | few | CASQGLSASTDTQYF | TGTGCCAGCCAGGGACTATCCGCTAGCACAGATACGCAGTATTTT
NA | TRBJ2-5 | TRBV2 | NA | CTSKVDTQETQYF | TGTACCAGCAAAGTAGACACACAAGAGACCCAGTACTTC